This entry concerns a single TCR beta chain. It has no known antigen specificity. A read error may account for a junction end that differs from germline. Preparation of the library involved the immunoSEQ multiplex PCR assay. In the source study's methods: A statistical classification framework was built for diagnosing cytomegalovirus status from the catalog of TCR beta chain sequences. TCRdb mirrors the immuneACCESS table, restricted to in-frame sequences. Some clones are absent from its copies; in checked studies, under half trace to an unresolved V gene, and the reason for the others is unknown. Clone size and V and J calls were adopted from that table, with D and trimming inferred from the DNA. For this sample the table gives 150,000 to 200,000 clones, of which about 81% were detected only once. Around 1.2% of the sample goes to the ten largest clones. The sample is drawn from a study of cytomegalovirus exposure and HLA in healthy donors (dated 2017 in TCRdb). Looking at the study overall: The approximately 710 repertoires of the first cohort and the roughly 120 validation repertoires were produced on the same platform, according to a later analysis. The study was designed to test whether signatures of past pathogen exposure could be identified by cataloging public T cell receptors. In addition to the first cohort of 666 subjects, a separate validation cohort of over 90 different subjects was used. The study combined high-throughput TCR immunosequencing, statistical association of individual TCRs with disease status, and machine learning to predict cytomegalovirus infection status.

The donors belonged to the validation cohort of around 110 subjects, which was separate from the approximately 610-subject first cohort. The investigation overall reported the following: In the study, 164 TCR beta chains were listed as associated with cytomegalovirus. The classifier was reported to diagnose cytomegalovirus status with high specificity and sensitivity in both the original and validation cohorts. A later analysis lacked HLA typing for the validation cohort, so it scored co-occurrence in that cohort across all 120 repertoires. Three of the identified cytomegalovirus-associated TCR beta chains were confirmed in vitro to be specific for cytomegalovirus antigens. According to the authors, the approach could potentially be generalized to other disease states and immunological phenotypes. A later analysis found that TCRs clustered in the first cohort also tended to co-occur in the 95 to 150 validation repertoires, with more than 90% of cluster scores above 0. While some public TCRs were present in many individuals, most TCR sequences turned up only very rarely across donors.

From the germline V gene (reference sequence), CDR1 is LNHDA and CDR2 is SQIVND. Spanning cysteine to phenylalanine, the CDR3 consists of 13 amino acids. Only the CDR3 part of the read is kept: 39 bases, read in frame from the first base. Sequenced: PBMCs. This sequence uses TRBV19 and TRBJ2-7, with 9 bases matching TRBD2. This clonotype was obtained from a young woman in good health and CMV-seronegative. The CDR3: CASNIAGAYEQYF. The sequenced DNA: TGTGCCAGTAATATAGCGGGAGCCTACGAGCAGTACTTC.